One sample yielded the 10 T cell receptor beta chains listed below, sequenced in a study of glioma-infiltrating T cells. Amplification of TCR alpha and beta CDR3 regions from RNA used iRepertoire nested multiplex PCR. TCRdb recomputed calls from the multiplex PCR reads with MiXCR, one row per CDR3 protein. This table holds approximately 45,000 distinct CDR3 sequences, 20% to 25% found once. The sequenced material came from glioma tissue, nonneoplastic brain tissue, or PBMCs (not recorded which). All receptors come from a human donor with low-grade glioma or glioblastoma, undergoing nonglioma brain surgery, or in good health (not recorded which).

This clonotype occurred a few times. CDR3 nucleotide sequence: TGTGCCAGTAGTATTCGACAGGCCCCATACGAGGAGCTGTTTTTT. Translation gives CASSIRQAPYEELFF. The genes are TRBV19 and TRBJ2-2, with D possibly TRBD1 on 6 matching bases. V was trimmed by 3 bases and J by 10 bases, leaving 18 bases between them. Germline CDR1 LNHDA, CDR2 SQIVND (reference sequence). CDR3 length: 15 amino acids.

This chain links TRBV9 with TRBJ2-3; D is undetermined. CDR1 is SGDLS, CDR2 YYNGEE, per germline. Deletions cut 0 bases from V and 0 bases from J, with 5 bases between. This CDR3 is 14 amino acids long. The CDR3 DNA reads as TGTGCCAGCAGCGTAGAACGGAGCACAGATACGCAGTATTTT. Protein product: CASSVERSTDTQYF. The full variable domain, in which reference TRBV9 and TRBJ2-3 provide the parts outside the CDR3, is DSGVTQTPKHLITATGQRVTLRCSPRSGDLSVYWYQQSLDQGLQFLIQYYNGEERAKGNILERFSAQQFPDLHSELNLSSLELGDSALYFCASSVERSTDTQYFGPGTRLTVL.

This clonotype showed up many times. The CDR3 DNA is TGCAGTGCCGGGACTCAAGTATCGGAGACCCAGTACTTC. Its translation: CSAGTQVSETQYF. The V and J genes are TRBV20-1 and TRBJ2-5; a weak D match, TRBD2 (6 bases). CDR1 DFQATT and CDR2 SNEGSKA come from the germline V gene (reference sequence). The length of the CDR3 is 13 residues. V was trimmed by 6 bases and J by 5 bases, leaving 16 bases between them.

This clonotype has a count of ten or more. The chain combines TRBV28 with TRBJ2-5; TRBD2 aligns across 8 bases. Germline loops: CDR1 MDHEN, CDR2 SYDVKM. The CDR3 is 16 amino acids. With 1 base clipped from V and 1 base from J, the junction kept 5 bases outside the gene matches. The CDR3 DNA is TGTGCCAGCAGTTTATCCCCGGGGGGGTTCCAAGAGACCCAGTACTTC. Translating it yields CASSLSPGGFQETQYF.

Ten or more counts support this clonotype. V usage is TRBV20-1 and J usage is TRBJ2-1; TRBD2 matches at 10 bases. The CDR3 loop spans 15 amino acids. Germline CDR1 and CDR2: DFQATT and SNEGSKA (reference sequence). The V segment lost 5 bases and the J segment 4 bases; nucleotides outside the gene matches: 8. CDR3 coding DNA: TGCAGTGCTGGCCTACTAGCGGGGCTTTACAATGAGCAGTTCTTC. Translating it yields CSAGLLAGLYNEQFF.

This clonotype was observed many times. V gene TRBV18 combines with J gene TRBJ2-7; D unclear. Germline V CDR1 and CDR2: KGHSH, LQKENI. Trimming shortened V by 3 bases and J by 3 bases, and 3 bases separated the two germline ends. The CDR3 loop spans 11 amino acids. Here the CDR3 DNA reads TGTGCCAGCTCACCGGACTACGAGCAGTACGTC. It translates to CASSPDYEQYV.

This clonotype was observed at least ten times. The chain is built from TRBV4-1 and TRBJ2-3, with a possible D match to TRBD2 (7 bases). The CDR3 extends over 16 amino acids. Deletions cut 3 bases from V and 3 bases from J, with 16 bases between. Germline V gives CDR1 MGHRA, CDR2 YSYEKL. The DNA for the CDR3 is TGCGCCAGCAGCCACGAGGGAGGGCAGGGGACAGATACGCAGTATTTT. Translating gives CASSHEGGQGTDTQYF.

This clonotype appeared many times. The chain employs TRBV24-1 and TRBJ2-2; 8 bases line up with TRBD1. Trimming took 4 bases from V and 7 from J; bases not matched to a gene: 10. This CDR3 has 16 residues. The germline V gene has CDR1 KGHDR and CDR2 SFDVKD. CDR3 residues: CATSELGRGQHGELFF. CDR3 coding DNA: TGTGCCACCAGTGAACTGGGCAGGGGGCAACACGGGGAGCTGTTTTTT.

The table lists this clonotype with many counts. The junction departs from germline at one end; a sequencing error may be responsible. This chain joins TRBV10-2 and TRBJ1-1; no clear D gene. The CDR3 is made up of 13 amino acids. The germline CDR1 and CDR2 sequences are WSHSY and SAAADI. CDR3 in amino acids: CASSEVQATGAFF. The CDR3 bases are TGCGCCAGCAGTGAAGTCCAGGCGACTGGAGCTTTCTTT.

This clonotype was counted at least ten times. This rearrangement joins TRBV20-1 to TRBJ2-7; a possible D gene is TRBD2 (6 bases). The germline V and J ends were trimmed by 8 bases and 7 bases, with 21 bases remaining between them. Germline values: CDR1 DFQATT, CDR2 SNEGSKA (reference sequence). The CDR3 runs to 13 residues. This chain's CDR3 is CSIAGGTHTEQYF. Here the CDR3 DNA reads TGCAGTATCGCCGGGGGAACCCATACGGAGCAGTACTTC.